What follows are 26 T cell receptor beta chains derived from one specimen sequenced in a study of T cell changes during pregnancy in multiple sclerosis. Sequenced by immunoSEQ multiplex PCR; TCRdb stores in-frame clones only, minus some. Of about 70,000 clones listed, around nine tenths are singletons. The source was peripheral blood, collected in the second trimester of pregnancy. Receptors were obtained from a female donor in good health, enrolled as a control in a pregnancy study.

This clone was seen more than once but under ten times. The chain carries TRBV14 and TRBJ1-1; no firm D call. V lost 1 base, J lost 10 bases, and 7 bases lay in between. CDR3 length: 11 residues. CDR1 and CDR2 from the germline V gene are SGHDN and FVKESK. The CDR3 here is CASSQGSVAFF. The CDR3 coding sequence is TGTGCCAGCAGCCAAGGGTCGGTAGCTTTCTTT.

This chain links TRBV11-3 with TRBJ2-1; no firm D call. The CDR3 has 14 residues. V gave up 5 bases and J gave up 0 bases, with 8 bases separating them. In germline, CDR1 is SGHNT, CDR2 YENEEA. The CDR3 spells CASSRGRSYNEQFF. Written as DNA, the CDR3 is TGTGCCAGCAGCCGTGGGCGCTCCTACAATGAGCAGTTCTTC.

This sequence joins TRBV21-1 and TRBJ1-3; the table names TRBD1, a call not compared with the DNA. TRBV21-1 is tagged as a pseudogene. The CDR3 consists of 12 residues. This CDR3 is CASSQGGNTIYF. As DNA, the CDR3 is TGTGCCAGCAGCCAGGGTGGAAACACCATATATTTT.

The rearrangement uses TRBV7-8 and TRBJ2-5; TRBD2 might be the D (6 bases). The CDR3 loop spans 16 amino acids. V lost 5 bases, J lost 5 bases, and 21 bases lay in between. Germline values: CDR1 SGHVS, CDR2 FQNEAQ. The DNA for the CDR3 is TGTGCCAGCAGCCCGCGCGCTAGCGTACTGCCGGAGACCCAGTACTTC. Protein product: CASSPRASVLPETQYF. Using reference TRBV7-8 and TRBJ2-5 for the parts outside the CDR3, the full variable domain is GAGVSQSPRYKVAKRGQDVALRCDPISGHVSLFWYQQALGQGPEFLTYFQNEAQLDKSGLPSDRFFAERPEGSVSTLKIQRTQQEDSAVYLCASSPRASVLPETQYFGPGTRLLVL.

The chain recombines TRBV9 with TRBJ1-3, with 9 bases that match TRBD1. J lost 2 bases, V lost 1 base, and 1 base had no gene match. The germline CDR1 and CDR2 sequences are SGDLS and YYNGEE. This CDR3 has 15 residues. The DNA for the CDR3 is TGTGCCAGCAGCGTAAGGACAGGGGCTGGAAACACCATATATTTT. It translates to CASSVRTGAGNTIYF.

V is TRBV30 and J is TRBJ2-1; the D gene is possibly TRBD1 (6 bases). CDR3 length: 13 residues. Germline lookup yields CDR1 GTSNPN and CDR2 SVGIG (reference sequence). V was cut by 4 bases and J by 1 base, with 8 bases left in between. The CDR3 protein is CAWTDRSYNEQFF. The CDR3 region has the DNA TGTGCCTGGACCGACAGGTCCTACAATGAGCAGTTCTTC.

The chain recombines TRBV10-3 with TRBJ2-2; 11 positions match TRBD1. The V segment lost 3 bases and the J segment 7 bases; nucleotides outside the gene matches: 7. The CDR3 covers 16 residues. The germline V gene encodes CDR1 ENHRY and CDR2 SYGVKD. The CDR3 DNA reads as TGTGCCATCAGTGATGGACAGGGGGCGCGAATCGGGGAGCTGTTTTTT. Translation gives CAISDGQGARIGELFF.

This chain uses TRBV5-1 with TRBJ2-3; D not resolved. With 1 base removed from V and 4 bases from J, the gap between germline ends came to 7 bases. The CDR3 is made up of 13 amino acids. Germline CDR1 is SGHRS and CDR2 is YFSETQ. In DNA form, the CDR3 reads TGCGCCAGCAGCTTGTCTGGCCCAGATACGCAGTATTTT. This encodes CASSLSGPDTQYF.

The chain links TRBV7-3 to TRBJ1-6, with D perhaps matching TRBD1 (5 bases). Germline CDR1 and CDR2: SGHTA and FQGTGA. This CDR3 contains 16 residues. Trimming left V 5 bases short and J 3 bases short, with 14 bases between. For the CDR3, the DNA is TGTGCCAGCAGCCTAGGCGGGACGGACTATAATTCACCCCTCCACTTT. This encodes CASSLGGTDYNSPLHF. The full variable domain, its missing parts supplied by reference TRBV7-3 and TRBJ1-6, is GAGVSQTPSNKVTEKGKYVELRCDPISGHTALYWYRQSLGQGPEFLIYFQGTGAADDSGLPNDRFFAVRPEGSVSTLKIQRTERGDSAVYLCASSLGGTDYNSPLHFGNGTRLTVT.

The V and J genes are TRBV6-1 and TRBJ2-7; 7 bases line up with TRBD2. Looked up from germline, CDR1 is MNHNS and CDR2 is SASEGT. J gave up 3 bases and V 7 bases, and 6 bases lay outside the gene matches. The CDR3 runs 13 residues. The CDR3, as DNA: TGTGCCAGCACCCGGGGGGAACTCTACGAGCAGTACTTC. Its protein is CASTRGELYEQYF.

The J gene is TRBJ1-2, the V gene TRBV6-5; 10 bases agree with TRBD1. Per germline, CDR1 MNHEY and CDR2 SVGAGI. The CDR3 has 16 amino acids. With V trimmed by 2 bases and J by 5 bases, 8 bases remained unmatched. The CDR3 loop reads CASSYVRTGGGYGYTF. The CDR3 DNA reads as TGTGCCAGCAGTTACGTTCGGACAGGGGGAGGGTATGGCTACACCTTC.

V usage is TRBV18 and J usage is TRBJ1-2; 7 bases match TRBD1. The germline V gene encodes CDR1 KGHSH and CDR2 LQKENI. The CDR3 runs 17 residues. V lost 2 bases and J lost 6; bases outside the gene matches: 15. The DNA of the CDR3 is TGTGCCAGCTCACCAATTGGAGCGCGGACAGGAATTGATGGCTACACCTTC. Its protein product is CASSPIGARTGIDGYTF.

This clone was counted between two and nine times. The genes are TRBV13 and TRBJ1-1, with TRBD1 identical over 12 bases. The CDR3 length is 16 residues. The V and J ends lost 5 bases and 4 bases, in that order; junction bases with no gene match: 8. CDR1 is PRHDT and CDR2 is FYEKMQ in the germline V gene (reference sequence). CDR3 loop: CASSITPGQGATEAFF. DNA for the CDR3: TGTGCCAGCAGCATTACCCCGGGACAGGGGGCCACTGAAGCTTTCTTT. Combining the CDR3 with reference TRBV13 and TRBJ1-1 gives the whole variable domain AAGVIQSPRHLIKEKRETATLKCYPIPRHDTVYWYQQGPGQDPQFLISFYEKMQSDKGSIPDRFSAQQFSDYHSELNMSSLELGDSALYFCASSITPGQGATEAFFGQGTRLTVV.

The rearrangement links TRBV7-8 to TRBJ1-5, with D maybe TRBD1 (5 bases). The V and J ends lost 2 bases and 0 bases respectively, with 20 bases between them. There are 19 residues in the CDR3. Looked up from germline, CDR1 is SGHVS and CDR2 is FQNEAQ. The CDR3 DNA sequence: TGTGCCAGCAGCTTACCACCTCCTCCAGGGCGGCATAGCAATCAGCCCCAGCATTTT. Its protein product is CASSLPPPPGRHSNQPQHF.

V is TRBV6-6 and J is TRBJ2-3; 8 bases map to TRBD1. The V segment lost 0 bases and the J segment 3 bases; nucleotides outside the gene matches: 2. The CDR3 is 15 amino acids. Germline V gene lookup returns CDR1 MNHNY and CDR2 SVGAGI (reference sequence). CDR3 sequence (DNA): TGTGCCAGCAGTTACTCGCAGGGGGCAACAGATACGCAGTATTTT. As protein: CASSYSQGATDTQYF.

This rearrangement joins TRBV20-1 to TRBJ1-3; D call uncertain. V lost 6 bases and J 4 bases, leaving 4 bases between the germline ends. CDR1 and CDR2 from the germline V gene are DFQATT and SNEGSKA (reference sequence). The CDR3 extends over 10 amino acids. The CDR3 region is CSAEGNTIYF. The CDR3 DNA sequence: TGCAGTGCCGAGGGAAACACCATATATTTT.

This chain joins TRBV4-3 and TRBJ1-5; D may be TRBD1 (6 bases). Trimming pared 0 bases from V and 6 bases from J, leaving 9 bases between. The CDR3 is 14 amino acids. Germline-derived CDR1 and CDR2 are LGHNA and YSLEER. The CDR3, as DNA: TGCGCCAGCAGCCAAGAGACAGGTCGTCAGCCCCAGCATTTT. Its protein is CASSQETGRQPQHF.

The chain uses TRBV7-9 and TRBJ2-7, with a possible D match to TRBD1 (5 bases). V was pared by 6 bases and J by 3 bases, with 15 bases between. The germline gives CDR1 SEHNR, CDR2 FQNEAQ (reference sequence). The length of the CDR3 is 14 residues. The CDR3 loop reads CASRISAGNYEQYF. In DNA, the CDR3 is TGTGCCAGCAGGATCAGCGCAGGGAACTACGAGCAGTACTTC.

The chain uses TRBV5-6 and TRBJ1-2, with 8 bases lining up with TRBD1. The length of the CDR3 is 14 residues. The V and J ends lost 4 bases and 7 bases, in that order; junction bases with no gene match: 9. Germline values: CDR1 SGHDT, CDR2 YYEEEE. CDR3 nucleotide sequence: TGTGCCAGCAGCCCCGGACAGGGAAAAATTGGCTACACCTTC. Translation gives CASSPGQGKIGYTF.

The J gene is TRBJ1-5, the V gene TRBV7-2; possibly TRBD1 for D (6 bases). V shed 4 bases and J shed 0 bases, with 10 bases lying between them. Germline V lookup: CDR1 SGHTA, CDR2 FQGNSA. This CDR3 has 15 residues. The CDR3 nucleotides are TGTGCCAGCAGCTCAGGGGTATATAGCAATCAGCCCCAGCATTTT. Translating it yields CASSSGVYSNQPQHF. The complete variable domain, with remaining parts taken from reference TRBV7-2 and TRBJ1-5, reads GAGVSQSPSNKVTEKGKDVELRCDPISGHTALYWYRQSLGQGLEFLIYFQGNSAPDKSGLPSDRFSAERTGGSVSTLTIQRTQQEDSAVYLCASSSGVYSNQPQHFGDGTRLSIL.

V is TRBV4-1 and J is TRBJ2-3, with TRBD2 matching over 8 bases. Trimming took 0 bases from V and 2 from J; bases not matched to a gene: 10. Germline loops: CDR1 MGHRA, CDR2 YSYEKL. This CDR3 comprises 18 residues. The CDR3 bases are TGCGCCAGCAGCCAAGAAAGGCCTAGCGGGTTCCTCACAGATACGCAGTATTTT. Amino acids: CASSQERPSGFLTDTQYF.

Note on this clone: Other DNA sequences within the sample encode an identical CDR3. This chain uses TRBV7-2 with TRBJ1-2; 7 nucleotides align to TRBD1. The CDR3 sequence is 13 residues long. Losses at the gene ends were 3 bases for V and 4 bases for J; bases not matched to a gene: 2. CDR1 and CDR2 (germline): SGHTA, FQGNSA. CDR3 sequence: CASSLDRSYGYTF. CDR3 nucleotide sequence: TGTGCCAGCAGCTTGGACAGGTCCTATGGCTACACCTTC.

The chain joins TRBV2 to TRBJ1-4; D gene ambiguous. Trimming removed 1 base from V and 10 bases from J, with 16 bases in between. Germline loops: CDR1 SNHLY, CDR2 FYNNEI. There are 15 residues in the CDR3. The CDR3 region has the DNA TGTGCCAGCAGTGAAGATCGGGGAGTGGGCGGAAAACTGTTTTTT. This sequence encodes CASSEDRGVGGKLFF.

The V and J genes are TRBV7-2 and TRBJ1-4, with D unresolved. Trimming pared 2 bases from V and 8 bases from J, leaving 9 bases between. CDR3 size: 13 residues. Germline loops: CDR1 SGHTA, CDR2 FQGNSA. CDR3 region: CASSLIREEKLFF. The CDR3 coding sequence is TGTGCCAGCAGCTTAATCCGGGAAGAAAAACTGTTTTTT.

The V gene is TRBV9, the J gene TRBJ1-2, with D possibly TRBD1 on 5 matching bases. This CDR3 has 16 amino acids. The V end lost 4 bases, the J end lost 5 bases, and 21 bases lay between the germline ends. Germline V gene lookup returns CDR1 SGDLS and CDR2 YYNGEE. CDR3 nucleotide sequence: TGTGCCAGCAGCTCCCCCGTTTACAGACAGTTTTATGGCTACACCTTC. This gives the protein CASSSPVYRQFYGYTF.

The V gene is TRBV4-3, the J gene TRBJ1-4, with 10 positions matching TRBD1. The CDR3 loop spans 15 amino acids. After removal of 2 bases from V and 8 bases from J, the junction contained 5 bases not matched to a gene. CDR1 is LGHNA and CDR2 is YSLEER in the germline V gene. CDR3 sequence (DNA): TGCGCCAGCAGCCAATCGGGACAGGGGAGAGAAAAACTGTTTTTT. It specifies CASSQSGQGREKLFF.